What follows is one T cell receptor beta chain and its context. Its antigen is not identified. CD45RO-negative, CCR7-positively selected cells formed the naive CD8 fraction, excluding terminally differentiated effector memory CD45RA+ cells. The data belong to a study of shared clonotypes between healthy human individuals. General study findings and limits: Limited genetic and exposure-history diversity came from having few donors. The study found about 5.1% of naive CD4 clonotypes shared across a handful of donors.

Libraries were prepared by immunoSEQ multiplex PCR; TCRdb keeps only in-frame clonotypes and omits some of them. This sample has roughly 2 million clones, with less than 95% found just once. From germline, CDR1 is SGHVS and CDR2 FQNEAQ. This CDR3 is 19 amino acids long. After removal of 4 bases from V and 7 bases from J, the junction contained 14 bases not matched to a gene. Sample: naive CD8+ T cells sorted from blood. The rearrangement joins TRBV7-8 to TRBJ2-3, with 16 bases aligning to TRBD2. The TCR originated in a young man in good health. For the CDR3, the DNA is TGTGCCAGCAGCTCGGGACTAGCGGGGGGGCACCCGTCTCCCTATACGCAGTATTTT. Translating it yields CASSSGLAGGHPSPYTQYF. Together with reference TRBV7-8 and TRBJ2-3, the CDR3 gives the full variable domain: GAGVSQSPRYKVAKRGQDVALRCDPISGHVSLFWYQQALGQGPEFLTYFQNEAQLDKSGLPSDRFFAERPEGSVSTLKIQRTQQEDSAVYLCASSSGLAGGHPSPYTQYFGPGTRLTVL.